This is a list of T cell receptor beta chains from one sample in a study of shared clonotypes between healthy human individuals. Assay: immunoSEQ multiplex PCR; the TCRdb copy retains only in-frame clones and omits some. The sample holds around 2.5 million clones, 93% seen once. Material for sequencing was naive CD4+ T cells from PBMCs. These receptor sequences come from a man between 18 and 29 years old in good health. Some clones in this sample may be carry-over from other donors' samples. Each CDR3 is given with its conserved first and last residue. D genes are given only for firm matches. Size values are once, few and many counts, or a class for expanded clones, and some rows have none.

D,J,size,V,DNA,CDR3
TRBD1,TRBJ2-5,once,TRBV10-2,TGCGCCAGCAGAGGGACAGGGCGAGAGACCCAGTACTTC,CASRGTGRETQYF
NA,TRBJ1-5,NA,TRBV9,TGTGCCAGCAGCGTAGAGGGCATCTATCAGCCCCAGCATTTT,CASSVEGIYQPQHF
NA,TRBJ2-7,NA,TRBV18,TGTGCCAGCTCACCACAGGGGGGTGTCTCCTACGAGCAGTACTTC,CASSPQGGVSYEQYF
NA,TRBJ1-3,NA,TRBV2,TGTGCCAGCAGCCTGGGGGGGGCGGCTGGAAACACCATATATTTT,CASSLGGAAGNTIYF
TRBD1,TRBJ2-5,NA,TRBV15,TGTGCCACCAGCAGGGGGACAGGGAGAAGAGAGACCCAGTACTTC,CATSRGTGRRETQYF
NA,TRBJ2-3,NA,TRBV27,TGTGCCAGCAGTCGAAGCACAGATACGCAGTATTTT,CASSRSTDTQYF
NA,TRBJ2-7,once,TRBV19,TGTGCCAGTAGTATACTCCCCTCCTACGAGCAGTACTTC,CASSILPSYEQYF
TRBD1,TRBJ2-7,NA,TRBV18,TGTGCCAGCTCATATAGAAATCGACAGGGGCCTGGGGAGCAGTACTTC,CASSYRNRQGPGEQYF
TRBD1,TRBJ2-1,few,TRBV5-1,TGCGCCAGCAGCGAGGGGGCGGACTACAATGAGCAGTTCTTC,CASSEGADYNEQFF
NA,TRBJ1-4,NA,TRBV6-5,TGTGCCAGCAGTTACGTCCCGGTCGCAACTAATGAAAAACTGTTTTTT,CASSYVPVATNEKLFF
TRBD2,TRBJ2-1,NA,TRBV9,TGTGCCAGCAGCGTAGGCGGCGGGAGGGAATCCTACAATGAGCAGTTCTTC,CASSVGGGRESYNEQFF
NA,TRBJ2-1,once,TRBV27,TGTGCCAGCAGATGGTCACCGGAGAATGAGCAGTTCTTC,CASRWSPENEQFF
NA,TRBJ2-5,NA,TRBV5-1,TGCGCCAGCAGCTTACTAGGGGCCGCGGGGGAGACCCAGTACTTC,CASSLLGAAGETQYF
TRBD2,TRBJ2-3,NA,TRBV5-1,TGCGCCAGCAGCCACGGACTAGCGGCCCGTGATACGCAGTATTTT,CASSHGLAARDTQYF
NA,TRBJ1-1,NA,TRBV29-1,TGCAGCGTTGAAGCCAACACTGAAGCTTTCTTT,CSVEANTEAFF
NA,TRBJ2-1,NA,TRBV6-4,TGTGCCAGCAGTGTCGGAAACTCCTACAATGAGCAGTTCTTC,CASSVGNSYNEQFF
NA,TRBJ2-1,NA,TRBV5-1,TGCGCCAGCAGCGTGGGGGATGAGCAGTTCTTC,CASSVGDEQFF
NA,TRBJ2-2,NA,TRBV28,TGTGCCAGCATTGGACAGAACACCGGGGAGCTGTTTTTT,CASIGQNTGELFF
NA,TRBJ1-3,NA,TRBV7-8,TGTGCCAGCAGCTCTCTTATGGGGGGGATCGGAAACACCATATATTTT,CASSSLMGGIGNTIYF
TRBD2,TRBJ2-2,NA,TRBV5-4,TGTGCCAGCGGAAAATTAGCGGGAGACACCGGGGAGCTGTTTTTT,CASGKLAGDTGELFF
NA,TRBJ2-1,NA,TRBV11-1,TGTGCCAGCCTTGGGACTTCACGGAATGAGCAGTTCTTC,CASLGTSRNEQFF
NA,TRBJ1-2,NA,TRBV6-5,TGTGCCAGCAGTTCGGGCGGCACACGCTTCTATGGCTACACCTTC,CASSSGGTRFYGYTF
NA,TRBJ1-2,NA,TRBV9,TGTGCCAGCACCGAGTTCCGGGACCAAGCTAGGAACTATGGCTACACCTTC,CASTEFRDQARNYGYTF
NA,TRBJ1-2,NA,TRBV29-1,TGCAGCGTTGGAGGCAGCGATTATGGCTACACCTTC,CSVGGSDYGYTF
NA,TRBJ1-4,NA,TRBV5-1,TGCGCCAGCAGCTCCCGCCAAGGGGACGAAAAACTGTTTTTT,CASSSRQGDEKLFF
NA,TRBJ2-5,NA,TRBV11-1,TGTGCCAGCAGCAACCTACAAGAGACCCAGTACTTC,CASSNLQETQYF
TRBD2,TRBJ2-2,NA,TRBV7-8,TGTGCCAGCAGCTTAGTCACGGGAGGGCCACCGGGGGAGCTGTTTTTT,CASSLVTGGPPGELFF
NA,TRBJ2-1,NA,TRBV18,TGTGCCAGCTCACCAGAGGGATTGAGGTCCTACAATGAGCAGTTCTTC,CASSPEGLRSYNEQFF
TRBD1,TRBJ1-5,NA,TRBV28,TGTGCCAGTATCCGGACAGGGGGTTATCAGCCCCAGCATTTT,CASIRTGGYQPQHF
NA,TRBJ1-4,NA,TRBV5-1,TGCGCCAGCCACCCGACTCCGGGACAAACTAATGAAAAACTGTTTTTT,CASHPTPGQTNEKLFF
NA,TRBJ1-5,NA,TRBV28,TGTGCCAGCAGTTTATACGGGGGGAGAGGGGAGAACCAGCCCCAGCATTTT,CASSLYGGRGENQPQHF
NA,TRBJ2-3,NA,TRBV9,TGTGCCAGCAGCGTAGCTGGGACTACGGGACATTTCGGTACGCAGTATTTT,CASSVAGTTGHFGTQYF
NA,TRBJ1-1,NA,TRBV19,TGTGCCACCAAAGGACCAAGGGGTACGGGGAACACTGAAGCTTTCTTT,CATKGPRGTGNTEAFF
NA,TRBJ1-1,NA,TRBV10-1,TGCGCCAGCAGTGATGGGGAATCGGAAGGGAGACACACTGAAGCTTTCTTT,CASSDGESEGRHTEAFF
NA,TRBJ1-2,once,TRBV28,TGTGCCAGCAGTTCCGTTTTCTATGGCTACACCTTC,CASSSVFYGYTF
NA,TRBJ1-2,NA,TRBV28,TGTGCCAGCAGTTTAGGCAAAACAGGGAGCTATGGCTACACCTTC,CASSLGKTGSYGYTF
NA,TRBJ2-5,NA,TRBV19,TGTGCCAGTAGTTACAGCGTGGAGACCCAGTACTTC,CASSYSVETQYF
NA,TRBJ2-1,NA,TRBV6-1,TGTGCCAGCAGTTCACAGGGGACTAGAGGGAATGAGCAGTTCTTC,CASSSQGTRGNEQFF
NA,TRBJ2-7,NA,TRBV15,TGTGCCACCAGCCCCTGGCGGACAGCTACTCCCTACGAGCAGTACTTC,CATSPWRTATPYEQYF
NA,TRBJ2-1,NA,TRBV7-9,TGTGCCAGCAGCCCGGCGGGTAGCTCCTACAATGAGCAGTTCTTC,CASSPAGSSYNEQFF
NA,TRBJ2-7,NA,TRBV6-8,TGTGCCAGGTCAGTAAGGAAGCAGTACTTC,CARSVRKQYF
TRBD1,TRBJ2-1,NA,TRBV6-6,TGTGCCAGCAGTTACCAGACAGGGGGGAGTGAGCAGTTCTTC,CASSYQTGGSEQFF
NA,TRBJ2-5,NA,TRBV5-1,TGCGCCAGCAGCTTGGTTGCGGGGCCCCAAGAGACCCAGTACTTC,CASSLVAGPQETQYF
NA,TRBJ2-3,NA,TRBV7-2,TGTGCCAGCAGCCCTGGACAGATACAGATGCCTACGCAGTATTTT,CASSPGQIQMPTQYF
TRBD1,TRBJ1-1,few,TRBV29-1,TGCAGCGGAGGACAGGGCGCCACTGAAGCTTTCTTT,CSGGQGATEAFF
NA,TRBJ2-2,NA,TRBV15,TGTGCCACCAGCAGAGATCCCCAAACGAACACCGGGGAGCTGTTTTTT,CATSRDPQTNTGELFF
TRBD1,TRBJ2-7,NA,TRBV5-1,TGCGCCAGCAGCTTGATAGGGACAGGGGTTGGTGAGCAGTACTTC,CASSLIGTGVGEQYF
NA,TRBJ1-2,NA,TRBV2,TGTGCCAGCAGTGGGGATGTGGACTATGGCTACACCTTC,CASSGDVDYGYTF
NA,TRBJ2-1,NA,TRBV4-1,TGCGCCAGCAGCCAAGCCCGGGGAATCTCCTACAATGAGCAGTTCTTC,CASSQARGISYNEQFF
NA,TRBJ1-5,few,TRBV28,TGTGCCAGCAGTGAGGGGCAGCCCCAGCATTTT,CASSEGQPQHF
NA,TRBJ2-7,NA,TRBV11-3,TGTGCCAGCGGGGCCTGGGGGTCCTACGAGCAGTACTTC,CASGAWGSYEQYF
NA,TRBJ2-5,NA,TRBV4-1,TGCGCCAGCAGCCAAGGCGAACCTACTGGGACCCAGTACTTC,CASSQGEPTGTQYF
NA,TRBJ1-2,NA,TRBV7-2,TGTGCCAGCAGCTTACCTCAACTAGGGCGCGGCTACACCTTC,CASSLPQLGRGYTF